This passage covers 31 T cell receptor beta chains from one sample sequenced in a study of cytomegalovirus exposure and HLA in healthy donors. The table came from immunoSEQ multiplex PCR; TCRdb's copy has only in-frame clones and leaves some out. The sample has about 58,000 clones; about 92% are singletons. Material: PBMCs. These receptors were taken from a man between 18 and 29 years old in good health and CMV-seronegative.

The gene calls are TRBV2 and TRBJ2-1, with D perhaps TRBD1 (5 bases). Trimming pared 9 bases from V and 2 bases from J, leaving 11 bases between. Germline CDR1 SNHLY, CDR2 FYNNEI. This CDR3 contains 13 residues. CDR3 nucleotides: TGTGCCAGAGGCCAGGGCGCCTACAATGAGCAGTTCTTC. It specifies CARGQGAYNEQFF.

The gene calls are TRBV7-9 and TRBJ1-1; D gene ambiguous. Germline-derived CDR1 and CDR2 are SEHNR and FQNEAQ (reference sequence). CDR3 length equals 14 residues. The V end was cut by 3 bases, the J end by 4 bases, with 12 bases between. The CDR3 sequence is CASSLAEGSTEAFF. The DNA of the CDR3 is TGTGCCAGCAGCTTGGCTGAGGGTAGCACTGAAGCTTTCTTT.

The rearrangement uses TRBV4-1 and TRBJ2-1; TRBD2 aligns across 12 bases. V lost 1 base, J lost 8 bases, and 6 bases stayed unmatched. Germline V CDR1 and CDR2: MGHRA, YSYEKL. There are 16 residues in the CDR3. As DNA, the CDR3 is TGCGCCAGCAGCCAAGTGACTAGCGGGAGCTTGGATGAGCAGTTCTTC. Protein product: CASSQVTSGSLDEQFF.

CDR3 protein: CASSEAPGRGLYF. The DNA of the CDR3 is TGTGCCAGCAGTGAAGCTCCCGGGAGAGGTCTGTATTTT. The chain is built from TRBV6-1 and TRBJ2-3; maybe TRBD2 (6 bases). The ends were cut back, 0 bases at V and 14 bases at J, with 15 bases in the middle. This CDR3 region has 13 residues. Germline V gene sequence: CDR1 MNHNS, CDR2 SASEGT.

The chain combines TRBV19 with TRBJ2-5; 10 bases map to TRBD2. There are 16 residues in the CDR3. Per germline, CDR1 LNHDA and CDR2 SQIVND (reference sequence). With V trimmed by 3 bases and J by 5 bases, 9 bases remained unmatched. The CDR3 here is CASSMSASGSWETQYF. The DNA of the CDR3 is TGTGCCAGTAGTATGTCGGCTAGCGGGAGTTGGGAGACCCAGTACTTC.

The J gene is TRBJ2-7, the V gene TRBV29-1, with 9 bases matching TRBD1. After removal of 5 bases from V and 4 bases from J, the junction contained 3 bases not matched to a gene. The CDR3 totals 12 residues. CDR1 SQVTM and CDR2 ANQGSEA come from the germline V gene. CDR3 loop: CSVSTGGYEQYF. The CDR3 DNA reads as TGCAGCGTTTCGACAGGGGGTTACGAGCAGTACTTC.

The chain carries TRBV5-5 and TRBJ2-7; 10 positions match TRBD1. The CDR3 covers 15 residues. Germline V gives CDR1 SGHKS, CDR2 YYEKEE (reference sequence). The V and J ends lost 0 bases and 2 bases, in that order; junction bases with no gene match: 2. CDR3 in amino acids: CASSLVGTGAYEQYF. CDR3 nucleotides: TGTGCCAGCAGCTTGGTAGGGACAGGGGCCTACGAGCAGTACTTC.

The J gene is TRBJ1-2, the V gene TRBV5-1, with D possibly TRBD1 on 5 matching bases. Between the trimmed V and J ends, which lost 0 bases and 8 bases, there was a span of 14 bases. The CDR3 consists of 14 residues. The germline CDR1 and CDR2 sequences are SGHRS and YFSETQ. The CDR3 sequence: CASSLEEGRRGYTF. The CDR3 DNA reads TGCGCCAGCAGCTTGGAGGAGGGGCGGCGGGGCTACACCTTC.

This rearrangement joins TRBV4-1 to TRBJ2-7; D gene ambiguous. From germline, CDR1 is MGHRA and CDR2 YSYEKL. The ends were cut back, 0 bases at V and 6 bases at J, with 9 bases in the middle. This CDR3 is 13 amino acids long. The CDR3: CASSQDSRVEQYF. Here the CDR3 DNA reads TGCGCCAGCAGCCAAGATAGTAGAGTCGAGCAGTACTTC.

V is TRBV10-1 and J is TRBJ1-5; a weak D match, TRBD1 (5 bases). The V gene lost 6 bases and the J gene lost 2 bases, with 14 bases spanning the gap. Germline V lookup: CDR1 WNHNN, CDR2 SYGVQD (reference sequence). This CDR3 spans 15 amino acids. CDR3 loop: CASRQTPGGNQPQHF. The CDR3 region has the DNA TGCGCCAGCAGACAGACCCCGGGGGGCAATCAGCCCCAGCATTTT.

The rearrangement joins TRBV28 to TRBJ1-4; D unresolved. This CDR3 contains 13 residues. Germline-derived CDR1 and CDR2 are MDHEN and SYDVKM. V lost 5 bases and J lost 4, with 8 bases in between. The CDR3 coding sequence is TGTGCCAGCAGTCGCTACGGTAATGAAAAACTGTTTTTT. It codes for CASSRYGNEKLFF.

The rearrangement links TRBV5-8 to TRBJ2-7; D is possibly TRBD1 (5 bases). From germline, CDR1 is SGHTS and CDR2 YDEGEE. The CDR3 has 15 amino acids. V lost 4 bases and J lost 5, with 19 bases in between. CDR3 DNA sequence: TGTGCCAGCAGCCGCCCGCAGGGCGGCCACCACGAGCAGTACTTC. This encodes CASSRPQGGHHEQYF.

This sequence joins TRBV7-2 and TRBJ2-7; 8 bases line up with TRBD2. The length of the CDR3 is 14 residues. V was clipped by 3 bases and J by 6 bases; unmatched bases: 7. Germline CDR1 and CDR2: SGHTA and FQGNSA. The CDR3 coding sequence is TGTGCCAGCAGCTTCTCCGGCGGGAGGTCCGAGCAGTACTTC. Translated, it gives CASSFSGGRSEQYF.

The chain joins TRBV25-1 to TRBJ2-7; 11 positions match TRBD1. The J segment lost 4 bases and the V segment lost 6 bases, leaving 2 bases of the junction unmatched. Germline values: CDR1 MGHDK, CDR2 SYGVNS. CDR3 length equals 13 residues. CDR3 sequence (DNA): TGTGCCAGCAGAGGACAGGGGGCTTACGAGCAGTACTTC. Translating it yields CASRGQGAYEQYF.

Remarks on this clone: One end of the junction fails to match germline, which may point to a read error. V gene TRBV29-1 combines with J gene TRBJ1-2, with TRBD1 matching 7 bases. Germline lookup yields CDR1 SQVTM and CDR2 ANQGSEA. There are 11 residues in the CDR3. CDR3 in amino acids: CSVGRDSRREF. Here the CDR3 DNA reads TGCAGCGTTGGCCGGGACAGTAGGAGAGAATTC.

The chain combines TRBV2 with TRBJ2-7; 8 nucleotides line up with TRBD1. This CDR3 is built from 13 residues. The V and J ends lost 5 bases and 5 bases, in that order; junction bases with no gene match: 5. Per germline, CDR1 SNHLY and CDR2 FYNNEI. DNA for the CDR3: TGTGCCAGCAGTTTGGACAGGGTCCACGAGCAGTACTTC. Protein product: CASSLDRVHEQYF. Variable domain in full (rest from reference TRBV2 and TRBJ2-7): EPEVTQTPSHQVTQMGQEVILRCVPISNHLYFYWYRQILGQKVEFLVSFYNNEISEKSEIFDDQFSVERPDGSNFTLKIRSTKLEDSAMYFCASSLDRVHEQYFGPGTRLTVT.

The chain recombines TRBV28 with TRBJ2-7; the D is unclear. V was trimmed by 2 bases and J by 5 bases, leaving 10 bases between them. Germline V gene data show CDR1 as MDHEN and CDR2 as SYDVKM. There are 13 residues in the CDR3. In DNA, the CDR3 is TGTGCCAGCAGTTTACTAGGCGTGAACGAGCAGTACTTC. This codes for CASSLLGVNEQYF.

This clone was observed a single time. The chain links TRBV11-2 to TRBJ1-1, with D uncertain. Trimming shortened V by 1 base and J by 1 base, and 4 bases separated the two germline ends. This CDR3 is built from 13 residues. In germline, CDR1 is SGHAT, CDR2 FQNNGV. This CDR3 is CASSLVENTEAFF. The CDR3 nucleotides read TGTGCCAGCAGCTTAGTAGAGAACACTGAAGCTTTCTTT. The full variable domain, completed using reference TRBV11-2 and TRBJ1-1, is EAGVAQSPRYKIIEKRQSVAFWCNPISGHATLYWYQQILGQGPKLLIQFQNNGVVDDSQLPKDRFSAERLKGVDSTLKIQPAKLEDSAVYLCASSLVENTEAFFGQGTRLTVV.

V is TRBV6-5 and J is TRBJ1-1; D is perhaps TRBD1 (6 bases). The germline V gene has CDR1 MNHEY and CDR2 SVGAGI. There are 14 residues in the CDR3. V lost 10 bases and J 2 bases, leaving 17 bases between the germline ends. This CDR3 is CATHGGHLNTEAFF. The CDR3, as DNA: TGTGCCACCCACGGGGGGCACCTTAACACTGAAGCTTTCTTT.

The V and J genes are TRBV5-5 and TRBJ2-2; D is perhaps TRBD2 (5 bases). This CDR3 is built from 13 residues. The V and J ends lost 5 bases and 7 bases respectively, with 12 bases between them. Germline V gives CDR1 SGHKS, CDR2 YYEKEE (reference sequence). In nucleotides, the CDR3 is TGTGCCAGCAGTTGGGTGGAGGACGGGGAGCTGTTTTTT. Residues: CASSWVEDGELFF.

V and J are TRBV5-4 and TRBJ2-5; 9 bases are shared with TRBD1. CDR1 is SGHNT and CDR2 is YYREEE in the germline V gene (reference sequence). The CDR3 spans 13 residues. V was pared by 5 bases and J by 3 bases, with 2 bases of the junction left unmatched. CDR3 loop: CASSRDREETQYF. The CDR3 DNA reads TGTGCCAGCAGTCGGGACAGGGAAGAGACCCAGTACTTC.

This clone was seen a single time. The chain carries TRBV4-1 and TRBJ2-1; D possibly corresponds to TRBD2 (6 bases). Trimming shortened V by 4 bases and J by 5 bases, and 18 bases separated the two germline ends. The CDR3 totals 16 residues. Germline V gene sequence: CDR1 MGHRA, CDR2 YSYEKL. As DNA, the CDR3 is TGCGCCAGCAGCCGAAGCGGCGGGGTAGCAGACAATGAGCAGTTCTTC. Translation gives CASSRSGGVADNEQFF.

This sequence joins TRBV14 and TRBJ2-7; 12 nucleotides match TRBD2. V shed 5 bases, J shed 5 bases, and the junction held 16 bases outside the gene matches. CDR3 length equals 18 residues. Germline V gene lookup returns CDR1 SGHDN and CDR2 FVKESK. The chain's CDR3 is CASSYRTSGTGTLDEQYF. The CDR3 DNA reads TGTGCCAGCAGCTATAGGACTAGCGGGACAGGAACCCTTGACGAGCAGTACTTC.

The rearrangement joins TRBV6-4 to TRBJ1-3; D might be TRBD1 (5 bases). Germline CDR1 reads MRHNA; CDR2 reads SNTAGT. There are 16 residues in the CDR3. Trimming pared 5 bases from V and 0 bases from J, leaving 14 bases between. CDR3 sequence: CASSIRTGLSGNTIYF. Written as DNA, the CDR3 is TGTGCCAGCAGTATACGAACAGGTCTCTCTGGAAACACCATATATTTT.

The CDR3 coding sequence is TGTGCCTGGAGTGTAGCGGGAGTAGGGACCGGGGAGCTGTTTTTT. This sequence encodes CAWSVAGVGTGELFF. The rearrangement uses TRBV30 and TRBJ2-2; the match to TRBD2 covers 8 bases. Trimming removed 0 bases from V and 5 bases from J; junction bases left unmatched: 5. The CDR3 sequence is 15 residues long. From germline, CDR1 is GTSNPN and CDR2 SVGIG (reference sequence).

CDR3 residues: CASSQAHSSISQETQYF. DNA of the CDR3: TGTGCCAGCAGCCAAGCTCATTCTAGCATCTCCCAAGAGACCCAGTACTTC. This chain joins TRBV4-2 and TRBJ2-5; a weak D match, TRBD2 (5 bases). V was shortened by 1 base and J by 1 base, with 16 bases between the two germline ends. The CDR3 contains 17 residues. Germline CDR1 LGHNA, CDR2 YNFKEQ.

The rearrangement uses TRBV30 and TRBJ2-5, with 7 bases matching TRBD1. This CDR3 comprises 16 residues. Germline V gene sequence: CDR1 GTSNPN, CDR2 SVGIG (reference sequence). With 4 bases clipped from V and 3 bases from J, the junction kept 14 bases outside the gene matches. The CDR3, as DNA: TGTGCCTGGACCATGTCCCCGCCTGACAGGGAAGAGACCCAGTACTTC. Translation: CAWTMSPPDREETQYF.

This clone was recorded once. The chain joins TRBV7-2 to TRBJ2-5, with TRBD1 matching over 8 bases. CDR1 and CDR2 from the germline V gene are SGHTA and FQGNSA. Trimming took 5 bases from V and 1 from J; bases not matched to a gene: 6. This CDR3 region has 15 residues. CDR3 nucleotide sequence: TGTGCCAGCAGCCCGGGACAGGCCTTCCAAGAGACCCAGTACTTC. Amino acid sequence: CASSPGQAFQETQYF.

J is TRBJ2-3 and V is TRBV11-2; 10 bases agree with TRBD2. Looked up from germline, CDR1 is SGHAT and CDR2 is FQNNGV. The V gene end was trimmed by 2 bases and the J gene end by 3 bases; junction bases not matched to a gene: 8. The length of the CDR3 is 17 residues. This chain's CDR3 is CASSLTPSGSLTDTQYF. DNA of the CDR3: TGTGCCAGCAGCTTAACCCCTAGCGGGAGTTTGACAGATACGCAGTATTTT.

The chain links TRBV28 to TRBJ2-7; tentatively, D is TRBD2 (6 bases). Germline CDR1 is MDHEN and CDR2 is SYDVKM. Trimming shortened V by 2 bases and J by 3 bases, and 11 bases separated the two germline ends. The CDR3 loop spans 14 amino acids. Here the CDR3 DNA reads TGTGCCAGCAGTTTAACGGAGGGACGCTACGAGCAGTACTTC. Translation gives CASSLTEGRYEQYF. Combining the CDR3 with reference TRBV28 and TRBJ2-7 gives the whole variable domain DVKVTQSSRYLVKRTGEKVFLECVQDMDHENMFWYRQDPGLGLRLIYFSYDVKMKEKGDIPEGYSVSREKKERFSLILESASTNQTSMYLCASSLTEGRYEQYFGPGTRLTVT.

The rearrangement uses TRBV14 and TRBJ1-2; D remains unclear. The CDR3 is 12 residues long. The germline V gene encodes CDR1 SGHDN and CDR2 FVKESK. V gave up 3 bases and J gave up 8 bases, with 10 bases separating them. The CDR3 nucleotides read TGTGCCAGCAGCCACGGGTTGTACGGCTACACCTTC. This gives the protein CASSHGLYGYTF.